A selection of T cell receptor beta chains follows, all from one sample in a study of early T cells in non-severe SARS-CoV-2 infection. Each CDR3 protein is one row after TCRdb ran MiXCR on the 5' RACE reads. The table shows 15,000 to 20,000 distinct CDR3 sequences, with about 5% occurring only once. Sequencing used whole blood, obtained at baseline. The receptors derive from an adult who was a healthcare worker with PCR-confirmed SARS-CoV-2 infection or an uninfected control (not recorded which). Each CDR3 is given with its conserved first and last residue. A D gene is named only where the DNA matches it firmly. For some rows the clone size is stated as once, few or many, or as a class when expanded; others skip it.

size: many
D: -
V: TRBV30
J: TRBJ2-3
CDR3: CAWSLRMTSTDTQYF
DNA: TGTGCCTGGAGTTTGCGGATGACTAGCACAGATACGCAGTATTTT

size: medium-sized
D: -
V: TRBV7-6
J: TRBJ1-1
CDR3: CASSSITNTEAFF
DNA: TGTGCCAGCAGCTCAATAACGAACACTGAAGCTTTCTTT

size: many
D: -
V: TRBV7-8
J: TRBJ2-6
CDR3: CASSPYPLYFLRASGANVLTF
DNA: TGTGCCAGCAGCCCCTACCCACTATACTTTCTCCGGGCTTCTGGGGCCAACGTCCTGACTTTC

size: many
D: -
V: TRBV25-1
J: TRBJ1-1
CDR3: CASTRNSGTEAFF
DNA: TGTGCCAGCACCCGAAACTCGGGAACAGAAGCTTTCTTT

size: many
D: -
V: TRBV5-5
J: TRBJ2-1
CDR3: CASSPAGGSYNEQFF
DNA: TGTGCCAGCAGCCCCGCCGGAGGCAGTTACAATGAGCAGTTCTTC

size: many
D: TRBD2
V: TRBV11-2
J: TRBJ2-1
CDR3: CASRPGLASDEQFF
DNA: TGTGCCAGCAGACCGGGACTAGCGAGCGATGAGCAGTTCTTC

size: -
D: -
V: TRBV20-1
J: TRBJ2-7
CDR3: CSVGLGFPSEQYF
DNA: TGCAGTGTCGGACTTGGTTTTCCCTCCGAGCAGTACTTC

size: many
D: -
V: TRBV6-5
J: TRBJ2-7
CDR3: CASAPRQYSYEQYF
DNA: TGTGCCAGCGCCCCCCGACAGTATTCCTACGAGCAGTACTTC

size: many
D: -
V: TRBV6-6
J: TRBJ1-1
CDR3: CASSSQGNTEAFF
DNA: TGTGCCAGCAGTTCCCAGGGGAACACTGAAGCTTTCTTT

size: many
D: TRBD2
V: TRBV20-1
J: TRBJ2-3
CDR3: CSARDPSGGVDTQYF
DNA: TGCAGTGCTAGAGATCCTAGCGGGGGGGTGGATACGCAGTATTTT

size: many
D: -
V: TRBV29-1
J: TRBJ2-1
CDR3: CSVEVGGYNEQFF
DNA: TGCAGCGTTGAAGTCGGGGGATACAATGAGCAGTTCTTC

size: -
D: -
V: TRBV6-5
J: TRBJ2-7
CDR3: CASGASEQYF
DNA: TGTGCCAGCGGGGCTTCCGAGCAGTACTTC

size: many
D: TRBD1
V: TRBV6-1
J: TRBJ1-2
CDR3: CASVTGVFYGYTF
DNA: TGTGCCAGCGTGACAGGGGTTTTCTATGGCTACACCTTC

size: medium-sized
D: TRBD1
V: TRBV7-2
J: TRBJ2-4
CDR3: CASSLGTGLIGIQYF
DNA: TGTGCCAGCAGCTTAGGGACAGGGTTAATCGGCATTCAGTACTTC

size: medium-sized
D: TRBD1
V: TRBV20-1
J: TRBJ1-2
CDR3: CSASRPIPRRQGIGYGYTF
DNA: TGCAGTGCAAGTAGACCTATTCCAAGGAGACAGGGAATAGGCTATGGCTACACCTTC

size: many
D: -
V: TRBV20-1
J: TRBJ1-1
CDR3: CSARDSEGVWSVDTEAFF
DNA: TGCAGTGCTAGGGACAGCGAGGGGGTTTGGTCTGTAGACACTGAAGCTTTCTTT

size: many
D: TRBD1
V: TRBV7-2
J: TRBJ2-5
CDR3: CASSKQTGPSETQYF
DNA: TGTGCCAGCAGCAAGCAGACAGGGCCCTCAGAGACCCAGTACTTC

size: few
D: -
V: TRBV6-2/TRBV6-3
J: TRBJ2-2
CDR3: CASSSLRGALNTGELFF
DNA: TGTGCCAGCAGTTCCCTCCGGGGGGCACTTAACACCGGGGAGCTGTTTTTT

size: medium-sized
D: -
V: TRBV9
J: TRBJ2-1
CDR3: CASSVASEQFF
DNA: TGTGCCAGCAGCGTAGCTAGTGAGCAGTTCTTC

size: many
D: TRBD2
V: TRBV5-1
J: TRBJ2-5
CDR3: CASSRARTSGQETQYF
DNA: TGCGCCAGCAGCAGGGCTCGGACTAGCGGACAAGAGACCCAGTACTTC

size: -
D: -
V: TRBV7-8
J: TRBJ1-4
CDR3: CASSPPVEKLFF
DNA: TGTGCCAGCAGCCCCCCGGTTGAAAAACTGTTTTTT

size: many
D: TRBD2
V: TRBV15
J: TRBJ2-7
CDR3: CATSRGFRQGLTEQYF
DNA: TGTGCCACCAGCAGAGGTTTCCGGCAGGGACTAACCGAGCAGTACTTC